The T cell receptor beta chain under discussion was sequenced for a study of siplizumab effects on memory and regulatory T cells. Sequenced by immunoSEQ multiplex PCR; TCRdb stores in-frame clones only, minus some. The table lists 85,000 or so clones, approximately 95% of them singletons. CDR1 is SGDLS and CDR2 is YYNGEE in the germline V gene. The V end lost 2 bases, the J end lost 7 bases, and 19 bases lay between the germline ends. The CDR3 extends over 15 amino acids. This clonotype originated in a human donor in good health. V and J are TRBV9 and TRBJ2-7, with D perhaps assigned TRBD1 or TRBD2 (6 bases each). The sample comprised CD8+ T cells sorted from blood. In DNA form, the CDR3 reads TGTGCCAGCAGCGTGAACGGGGGCGCGCCGGAAGAGCAGTACTTC. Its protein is CASSVNGGAPEEQYF.